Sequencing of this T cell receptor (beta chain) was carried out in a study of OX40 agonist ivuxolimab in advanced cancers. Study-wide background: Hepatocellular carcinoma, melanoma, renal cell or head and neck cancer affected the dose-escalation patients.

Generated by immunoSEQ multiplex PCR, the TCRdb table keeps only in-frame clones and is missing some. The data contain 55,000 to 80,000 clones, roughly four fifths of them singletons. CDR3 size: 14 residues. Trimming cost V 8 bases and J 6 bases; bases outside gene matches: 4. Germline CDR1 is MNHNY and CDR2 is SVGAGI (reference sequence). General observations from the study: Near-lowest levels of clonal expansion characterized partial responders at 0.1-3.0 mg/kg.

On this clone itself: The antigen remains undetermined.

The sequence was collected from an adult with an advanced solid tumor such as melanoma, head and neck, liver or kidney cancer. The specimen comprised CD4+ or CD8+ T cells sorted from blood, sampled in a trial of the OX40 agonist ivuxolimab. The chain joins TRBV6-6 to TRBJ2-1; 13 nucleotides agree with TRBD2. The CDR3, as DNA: TGTGCCAGCCAAGGGACTAGCGGGACCAATGAGCAGTTCTTC. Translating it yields CASQGTSGTNEQFF.